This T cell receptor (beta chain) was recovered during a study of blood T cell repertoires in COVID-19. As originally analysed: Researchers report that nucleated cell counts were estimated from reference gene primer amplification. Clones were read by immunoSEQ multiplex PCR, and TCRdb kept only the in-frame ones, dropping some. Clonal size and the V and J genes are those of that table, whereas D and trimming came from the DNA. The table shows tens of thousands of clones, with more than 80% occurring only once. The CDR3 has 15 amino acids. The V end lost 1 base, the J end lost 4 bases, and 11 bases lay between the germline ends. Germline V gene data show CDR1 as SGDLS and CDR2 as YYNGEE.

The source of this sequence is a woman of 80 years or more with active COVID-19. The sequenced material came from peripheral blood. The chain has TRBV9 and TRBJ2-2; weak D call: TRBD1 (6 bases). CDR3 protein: CASSVYGRGTGELFF. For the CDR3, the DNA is TGTGCCAGCAGCGTATACGGCAGGGGCACCGGGGAGCTGTTTTTT.